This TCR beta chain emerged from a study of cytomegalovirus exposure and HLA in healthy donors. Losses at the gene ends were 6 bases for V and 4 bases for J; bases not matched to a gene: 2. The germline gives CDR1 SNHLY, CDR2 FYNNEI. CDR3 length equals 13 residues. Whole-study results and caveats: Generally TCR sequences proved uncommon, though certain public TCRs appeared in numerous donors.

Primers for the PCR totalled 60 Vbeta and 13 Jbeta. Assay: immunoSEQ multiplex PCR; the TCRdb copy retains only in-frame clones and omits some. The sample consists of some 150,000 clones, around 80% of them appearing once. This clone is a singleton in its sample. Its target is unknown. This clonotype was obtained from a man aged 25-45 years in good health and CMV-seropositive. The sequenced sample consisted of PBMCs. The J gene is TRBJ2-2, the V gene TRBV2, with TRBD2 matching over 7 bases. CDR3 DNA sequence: TGTGCCAGCAGGGGGACTATCACCGGGGAGCTGTTTTTT. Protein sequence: CASRGTITGELFF.